These T cell receptor beta chains were read from a single sample in a study of blood T cell repertoires in COVID-19. Assay: immunoSEQ multiplex PCR; the TCRdb copy retains only in-frame clones and omits some. The sample includes over 150,000 clones, 89% of them seen just once. Sequenced: peripheral blood. The receptors come from a man aged 18 to 35 who had recovered from COVID-19. Each CDR3 is given with its conserved first and last residue. A D gene is named only where the DNA matches it firmly. Expanded clones are given a class, and other clones once, few, many or no size at all.

d_gene	abundance	j_gene	v_gene	CDR3nt	CDR3aa
NA	NA	TRBJ1-2	TRBV20-1	TGCAGTGCCAGTGGTCCGGGGTCCTATGGCTACACCTTC	CSASGPGSYGYTF
NA	NA	TRBJ1-5	TRBV30	TGTGCCTGGAGTGTTTGGGGGGGGAATCAGCCCCAGCATTTT	CAWSVWGGNQPQHF
NA	NA	TRBJ2-1	TRBV7-2	TGTGCCAGCAGCTTAGTAAGGGCCCAGGGATACAATGAGCAGTTCTTC	CASSLVRAQGYNEQFF
TRBD2	NA	TRBJ2-7	TRBV7-9	TGTGCCAGCAGCCTGGGACTAGCGGGAGTTGCCGAGCAGTACTTC	CASSLGLAGVAEQYF
TRBD2	NA	TRBJ2-1	TRBV6-4	TGTGCCAGCAGTTTAGCGGGGGCGTCCTACAATGAGCAGTTCTTC	CASSLAGASYNEQFF
NA	NA	TRBJ2-3	TRBV7-2	TGTGCCAGCAGCTTCTCTGTTCTAGATACGCAGTATTTT	CASSFSVLDTQYF
TRBD1	NA	TRBJ1-1	TRBV18	TGTGCCAGCTCATTCACCGCGCAGGGGGCCACTGAAGCTTTCTTT	CASSFTAQGATEAFF
NA	NA	TRBJ2-7	TRBV6-2/TRBV6-3	TGTGCCAGCAGTTGGCCTGGACAAATCCCCTACGAGCAGTACTTC	CASSWPGQIPYEQYF
NA	NA	TRBJ2-2	TRBV4-2	TGTGCCAGCAGCCATGAGGGTGAGAGGGACACCGGGGAGCTGTTTTTT	CASSHEGERDTGELFF
TRBD2	once	TRBJ2-2	TRBV5-5	TGTGCCAGCAGCTTAAGGATAGCGGGATCCACCGGGGAGCTGTTTTTT	CASSLRIAGSTGELFF
NA	once	TRBJ1-2	TRBV5-4	TGTGCCAGCAGCTTGACGGGAGGGGGCTATGGCTACACCTTC	CASSLTGGGYGYTF
NA	NA	TRBJ1-2	TRBV7-9	TGTGCCAGCACACGCGGGGTCTATGGCTACACCTTC	CASTRGVYGYTF
TRBD2	NA	TRBJ2-1	TRBV28	TGTGCCAGCAGTTTGCGAGCGGGAGGCTACAATGAGCAGTTCTTC	CASSLRAGGYNEQFF
NA	NA	TRBJ2-1	TRBV27	TGTGCCAGCAGCTCGACTAGCAATGAGCAGTTCTTC	CASSSTSNEQFF
NA	NA	TRBJ2-7	TRBV11-2	TGTGCCAGCAGCTTAGGGGCGTACTACGAGCAGTACTTC	CASSLGAYYEQYF
TRBD2	NA	TRBJ2-1	TRBV6-5	TGTGCCAGCAGTCTAGCGGTCTCCTACAATGAGCAGTTCTTC	CASSLAVSYNEQFF
NA	few	TRBJ2-2	TRBV11-3	TGTGCCAGCAGCCCGGACTATTTGTCGAACGGGGAGCTGTTTTTT	CASSPDYLSNGELFF
NA	NA	TRBJ1-5	TRBV30	TGTGCCTGGAGTATAGGTTTTGGGGCCGTGCCCCAGCATTTT	CAWSIGFGAVPQHF
TRBD1	NA	TRBJ1-2	TRBV28	TGTGCCAGCAGTCCCCGGGACAGGCACATCTATGGCTACACCTTC	CASSPRDRHIYGYTF
NA	NA	TRBJ1-5	TRBV3-1/TRBV3-2	TGTGCCAGCAGCCAAGATTCTGCATCTAATCAGCATTTT	CASSQDSASNQHF
NA	NA	TRBJ1-1	TRBV6-5	TGTGCCAGCATCGATGCCCTAGGGAACACTGAAGCTTTCTTT	CASIDALGNTEAFF
NA	NA	TRBJ1-6	TRBV3-1/TRBV3-2	TGTGCCAGCAGCCAACGTGGACAATCCTATAATTCACCCCTCCACTTT	CASSQRGQSYNSPLHF
NA	once	TRBJ1-5	TRBV6-2/TRBV6-3	TGTGCCAGCAGTTACTCAGACGGGTTTAGCAATCAGCCCCAGCATTTT	CASSYSDGFSNQPQHF
TRBD1	few	TRBJ1-6	TRBV19	TGTGCCAGTAGTATGGACAGGGGGCGCTCCTATAATTCACCCCTCCACTTT	CASSMDRGRSYNSPLHF
NA	NA	TRBJ1-1	TRBV4-1	TGCGCCAGCAGCCTTCGGGGGAGCGGACGGGGTGTAACTGAAGCTTTCTTT	CASSLRGSGRGVTEAFF
NA	NA	TRBJ1-1	TRBV4-3	TGCGCCAGCAGCCAAGTGGGGGGGTTGAACACTGAAGCTTTCTTT	CASSQVGGLNTEAFF
TRBD1	NA	TRBJ2-7	TRBV28	TGTGCCAGCCAACAGGGGCGAATCTCCTACGAGCAGTACTTC	CASQQGRISYEQYF
NA	NA	TRBJ1-5	TRBV29-1	TGCAGCGCCGGGGAAGGACAGCCCCAGCATTTT	CSAGEGQPQHF
NA	NA	TRBJ2-1	TRBV15	TGTGCCACCAGCAGAGATCGGCAGTCCGGGGGCAATGAGCAGTTCTTC	CATSRDRQSGGNEQFF
TRBD1	NA	TRBJ1-2	TRBV7-2	TGTGCCAGCAGCTTTTCAGGGGGGCCCACTGGCTACACCTTC	CASSFSGGPTGYTF
TRBD1	NA	TRBJ1-1	TRBV7-2	TGTGCCAGCAGCTTAGTTTCTGGGACAGGCACTGAAGCTTTCTTT	CASSLVSGTGTEAFF
NA	few	TRBJ1-1	TRBV28	TGTGCCATTACAGGGCGGACTGAAGCTTTCTTT	CAITGRTEAFF
NA	NA	TRBJ1-2	TRBV7-2	TGTGCCAGCAGCCCGCCGACAGGCGGCGGCTACACCTTC	CASSPPTGGGYTF
NA	NA	TRBJ1-3	TRBV30	TGTGCCTGGAGTACCGGGACACTTGGAAACACCATATATTTT	CAWSTGTLGNTIYF
NA	NA	TRBJ2-5	TRBV6-5	TGTGCCAGCAGCGGACAGTTTTGGCAGACCCAGTACTTC	CASSGQFWQTQYF
TRBD1	NA	TRBJ1-5	TRBV4-2	TGTGCCAGCAGCCAGCGACAGGGTCGGGAGTTGAGCAATCAGCCCCAGCATTTT	CASSQRQGRELSNQPQHF
TRBD1	NA	TRBJ1-1	TRBV28	TGTGCCAGCACTCCGTTGGACAGGGCGAACACTGAAGCTTTCTTT	CASTPLDRANTEAFF
TRBD1	NA	TRBJ2-7	TRBV15	TGTGCCACCAGCAGACGGGACAGCTCCTACGAGCAGTACTTC	CATSRRDSSYEQYF
NA	NA	TRBJ1-1	TRBV10-3	TGTGCCATCAGGGTCAGGGATCTTCCAAACACTGAAGCTTTCTTT	CAIRVRDLPNTEAFF
NA	NA	TRBJ2-7	TRBV3-1/TRBV3-2	TGTGCCAGCAGCCAAGATTTACAGTCCTACGAGCAGTACTTC	CASSQDLQSYEQYF
TRBD2	NA	TRBJ2-1	TRBV19	TGTGCCAGTAGTTCCGGGACTAGCGTCTACAATGAGCAGTTCTTC	CASSSGTSVYNEQFF
NA	NA	TRBJ2-1	TRBV11-2	TGTGCCAGCAGCTCCGATCTAGTGTTGGGTGGTGAGCAGTTCTTC	CASSSDLVLGGEQFF
TRBD1	once	TRBJ2-1	TRBV7-2	TGTGCCAGCAGCTTGCAAACAGGGGCTAGAATCAATGAGCAGTTCTTC	CASSLQTGARINEQFF
TRBD1	NA	TRBJ1-5	TRBV19	TGTGCCAGTTCGACGGACAGGGAGTATCAGCCCCAGCATTTT	CASSTDREYQPQHF
TRBD1	NA	TRBJ2-1	TRBV10-3	TGTGCCATCCGGGACAGGGGTATCGATGAGCAGTTCTTC	CAIRDRGIDEQFF
TRBD1	NA	TRBJ2-1	TRBV2	TGTGCCAGCAGGGGGAACAGGGGCAATGAGCAGTTCTTC	CASRGNRGNEQFF
TRBD2	NA	TRBJ2-7	TRBV27	TGTGCCAGCAGTTTAGCTAGCGGACTTTACGAGCAGTACTTC	CASSLASGLYEQYF
NA	NA	TRBJ2-2	TRBV27	TGTGCCAGCAGTTTAATTGGCAGGGTGGGCGCCGGGGAGCTGTTTTTT	CASSLIGRVGAGELFF
TRBD2	NA	TRBJ2-6	TRBV9	TGTGCCAGCAGTCCCGCTAGCGGGAGGCTATCTGGGGCCAACGTCCTGACTTTC	CASSPASGRLSGANVLTF
NA	NA	TRBJ2-2	TRBV10-1	TGCGCCAGCAGTGCAGGGACGAACACCGGGGAGCTGTTTTTT	CASSAGTNTGELFF
TRBD1	NA	TRBJ1-1	TRBV30	TGTGCCTGGAGCCTACAGGGGGCTTGGACTGAAGCTTTCTTT	CAWSLQGAWTEAFF